The T cell receptor (beta chain) under discussion was sequenced for a study of T-cell memory formation after mild COVID-19. TCRdb passed the 5' RACE reads through MiXCR, listing each CDR3 protein once. The repertoire has fewer than 550,000 distinct CDR3 sequences, around 20% of them found once; the top ten carry about 8.8%. The germline gives CDR1 KGHSH, CDR2 LQKENI. V lost 0 bases, J lost 4 bases, and 5 bases lay in between. This CDR3 has 13 amino acids. Sequencing was carried out using PBMCs or a T cell subset sorted from them (not recorded which). This clonotype was obtained from an adult woman who had mild COVID-19 (a few samples of this study predate the infection). Cell type and time point are not known. The V call is TRBV18, the J call TRBJ2-3, with unresolved D. The CDR3 loop reads CASSPPGPDTQYF. CDR3 DNA: TGTGCCAGCTCACCACCGGGCCCAGATACGCAGTATTTT.